The 30 T cell receptor beta chains reported below all come from one sample, sequenced in a study of T cell responses to AZD1222 COVID-19 vaccine. The table came from immunoSEQ multiplex PCR; TCRdb's copy has only in-frame clones and leaves some out. The sample lists tens of thousands of clones, about 86% occurring once. Source: peripheral blood, taken on day 0 of AZD1222 vaccination. The receptor source for this set is an adult in good health.

The CDR3: CASSLGTEPYEQYF. The CDR3 nucleotides read TGTGCCAGCAGCTTAGGGACGGAACCCTACGAGCAGTACTTC. The V gene is TRBV11-1, the J gene TRBJ2-7; no clear D gene. CDR3 length: 14 residues. Germline V gene sequence: CDR1 SGHAT, CDR2 FQDESV (reference sequence). V shed 1 base and J shed 2 bases, with 9 bases lying between them.

The chain employs TRBV7-2 and TRBJ1-5; 8 nucleotides match TRBD1. CDR3 length: 15 residues. The J segment lost 4 bases and the V segment lost 5 bases, leaving 7 bases of the junction unmatched. The V gene's germline CDR1 is SGHTA and CDR2 FQGNSA. The chain's CDR3 is CASSPTTGENQPQHF. CDR3 coding DNA: TGTGCCAGCAGCCCCACGACAGGGGAAAATCAGCCCCAGCATTTT.

Remarks on this clone: Other DNA sequences in this specimen translate into the identical CDR3. V gene TRBV27 combines with J gene TRBJ1-2, with 11 bases identical to TRBD1. The CDR3 covers 15 residues. V shed 5 bases, J shed 4 bases, and the junction held 6 bases outside the gene matches. Germline V gene data show CDR1 as MNHEY and CDR2 as SMNVEV (reference sequence). CDR3 nucleotide sequence: TGTGCCAGCAGTCCTGGGACAGGGGGTCCCTATGGCTACACCTTC. It translates to CASSPGTGGPYGYTF.

The rearrangement links TRBV2 to TRBJ1-1; D is ambiguous. This CDR3 has 13 amino acids. Trimming shortened V by 4 bases and J by 1 base, and 7 bases separated the two germline ends. Germline assignment: CDR1 SNHLY and CDR2 FYNNEI. CDR3 coding DNA: TGTGCCAGCAGTGCAAGGGAGAACACTGAAGCTTTCTTT. It specifies CASSARENTEAFF. Full variable domain (missing parts from reference TRBV2 and TRBJ1-1): EPEVTQTPSHQVTQMGQEVILRCVPISNHLYFYWYRQILGQKVEFLVSFYNNEISEKSEIFDDQFSVERPDGSNFTLKIRSTKLEDSAMYFCASSARENTEAFFGQGTRLTVV.

This clone was seen more than once but under ten times. The rearrangement links TRBV4-1 to TRBJ2-7; 14 bases align to TRBD2. This CDR3 spans 15 amino acids. The V segment lost 3 bases and the J segment 7 bases; nucleotides outside the gene matches: 5. The germline V gene encodes CDR1 MGHRA and CDR2 YSYEKL. The CDR3 loop reads CASSHPGLAGEEQYF. CDR3 in DNA: TGCGCCAGCAGCCACCCGGGACTAGCGGGAGAAGAGCAGTACTTC.

This clone was found once. The chain has TRBV7-3 and TRBJ2-1; a weak D match, TRBD2 (5 bases). Trimming took off 4 bases at V and 0 bases at J, with 10 bases between the two ends. This CDR3 contains 15 residues. CDR1 and CDR2 (germline): SGHTA, FQGTGA. The CDR3 region is CASSYERNSYNEQFF. The CDR3 coding sequence is TGTGCCAGCAGCTATGAGCGGAACTCCTACAATGAGCAGTTCTTC.

The J gene is TRBJ1-2, the V gene TRBV7-3; D is unresolved. Germline lookup yields CDR1 SGHTA and CDR2 FQGTGA. V was clipped by 4 bases and J by 3 bases, with 9 bases between them. CDR3 size: 13 residues. The DNA of the CDR3 is TGTGCCAGCAGCTCCGGTGGAGACTATGGCTACACCTTC. Amino acids: CASSSGGDYGYTF.

This clone was seen once. The rearrangement joins TRBV19 to TRBJ1-5, with 7 positions matching TRBD1. CDR3 length equals 15 residues. V trimming: 5 bases; J trimming: 3 bases; junction bases outside the gene matches: 7. The germline V gene has CDR1 LNHDA and CDR2 SQIVND (reference sequence). The CDR3 is CASSPDRAFNQPQHF. DNA of the CDR3: TGTGCCAGTAGTCCCGACAGGGCCTTCAATCAGCCCCAGCATTTT.

This rearrangement joins TRBV28 to TRBJ1-4; D gene unclear. The CDR3 extends over 14 amino acids. Trimming removed 5 bases from V and 1 base from J, with 8 bases in between. Germline V CDR1 and CDR2: MDHEN, SYDVKM. Written as DNA, the CDR3 is TGTGCCAGCAGTCAGACGGGAACTAATGAAAAACTGTTTTTT. Translated: CASSQTGTNEKLFF.

The sample holds one count of this clone. The J gene is TRBJ2-1, the V gene TRBV19; D perhaps matches TRBD1 (7 bases). V dropped 4 bases and J dropped 4 bases, with 17 bases sitting between them. From germline, CDR1 is LNHDA and CDR2 SQIVND (reference sequence). The CDR3 is 16 amino acids. CDR3 protein: CASSTPAGGKYNEQFF. The CDR3 DNA is TGTGCCAGTAGTACCCCTGCAGGGGGGAAATACAATGAGCAGTTCTTC.

The chain carries TRBV2 and TRBJ1-2, with 9 positions matching TRBD1. CDR1 is SNHLY, CDR2 FYNNEI, per germline. J lost 7 bases, V lost 7 bases, and 13 bases had no gene match. The length of the CDR3 is 15 residues. Here the CDR3 DNA reads TGTGCCAGCAAGGTACAGGGGGCGTCTTTTGGTGGCTACACCTTC. Translating gives CASKVQGASFGGYTF.

The rearrangement joins TRBV6-5 to TRBJ2-7; TRBD2 aligns across 9 bases. The germline V gene has CDR1 MNHEY and CDR2 SVGAGI. CDR3 size: 16 residues. V lost 3 bases, J lost 7 bases, and 13 bases stayed unmatched. The CDR3 DNA follows: TGTGCCAGCAGTTATGGCCGGTGGCGGGAGGGCCATGAGCAGTACTTC. Amino acids: CASSYGRWREGHEQYF.

V and J are TRBV7-3 and TRBJ2-2, with D perhaps matching TRBD2 (5 bases). V gave up 2 bases and J gave up 4 bases, with 14 bases separating them. Germline CDR1 and CDR2: SGHTA and FQGTGA. The CDR3 runs to 16 residues. CDR3 residues: CASSLQVLEGTGELFF. The CDR3 DNA sequence: TGTGCCAGCAGCTTACAAGTACTCGAGGGCACCGGGGAGCTGTTTTTT. The full variable domain, rest sourced from reference TRBV7-3 and TRBJ2-2, is GAGVSQTPSNKVTEKGKYVELRCDPISGHTALYWYRQSLGQGPEFLIYFQGTGAADDSGLPNDRFFAVRPEGSVSTLKIQRTERGDSAVYLCASSLQVLEGTGELFFGEGSRLTVL.

This chain connects TRBV6-2 or TRBV6-3 to TRBJ2-7; D is unresolved. Germline V CDR1 and CDR2: MNHEY, SVGEGT. The ends were cut back, 2 bases at V and 6 bases at J, with 8 bases in the middle. The length of the CDR3 is 12 residues. CDR3 nucleotides: TGTGCCAGCAGTTACCCGGAATTCGAGCAGTACTTC. Encoded protein: CASSYPEFEQYF.

This clone was recorded once. The chain combines TRBV5-4 with TRBJ1-1, with D perhaps matching TRBD1 (6 bases). The CDR3 loop spans 15 amino acids. CDR1 SGHNT and CDR2 YYREEE come from the germline V gene (reference sequence). The V end lost 3 bases, the J end lost 3 bases, and 15 bases lay between the germline ends. CDR3 region: CASSSPGGADTEAFF. The CDR3 DNA follows: TGTGCCAGCAGCTCTCCCGGGGGGGCGGACACTGAAGCTTTCTTT.

The rearrangement links TRBV5-5 to TRBJ2-2, with a possible D match to TRBD1 (6 bases). This CDR3 region has 19 residues. CDR1 is SGHKS and CDR2 is YYEKEE in the germline V gene (reference sequence). The germline V and J ends were trimmed by 4 bases and 3 bases, with 25 bases remaining between them. The CDR3, as DNA: TGTGCCAGCAGCCCATACTCAATACAGGGATTAGTGGACACCGGGGAGCTGTTTTTT. It is translated as CASSPYSIQGLVDTGELFF.

The chain has TRBV5-8 and TRBJ1-3; the D gene is possibly TRBD1 (5 bases). Per germline, CDR1 SGHTS and CDR2 YDEGEE. The germline V and J ends were trimmed by 0 bases and 0 bases, with 7 bases remaining between them. The CDR3 spans 15 residues. The CDR3 sequence: CASSLDRSSGNTIYF. The CDR3, as DNA: TGTGCCAGCAGCTTGGACAGGTCCTCTGGAAACACCATATATTTT.

The V and J genes are TRBV9 and TRBJ2-1; perhaps D is TRBD1 or TRBD2 (6 bases each). V gave up 0 bases and J gave up 4 bases, with 11 bases separating them. The germline V gene has CDR1 SGDLS and CDR2 YYNGEE. CDR3 length equals 15 residues. CDR3 residues: CASSVAGALYNEQFF. The CDR3 region has the DNA TGTGCCAGCAGCGTAGCGGGGGCCCTTTACAATGAGCAGTTCTTC.

This chain uses TRBV19 with TRBJ1-1, with D perhaps TRBD1 (5 bases). The germline V gene has CDR1 LNHDA and CDR2 SQIVND (reference sequence). This CDR3 has 17 amino acids. The V and J ends lost 0 bases and 4 bases respectively, with 18 bases between them. CDR3 amino acids: CASSIEQGRWLATEAFF. CDR3 nucleotides: TGTGCCAGTAGTATAGAGCAGGGAAGGTGGCTGGCCACTGAAGCTTTCTTT.

This clone was counted a single time. The V gene is TRBV30, the J gene TRBJ1-2; 7 nucleotides align to TRBD1. The V gene end was trimmed by 3 bases and the J gene end by 7 bases; junction bases not matched to a gene: 8. The CDR3 has 13 residues. Germline CDR1 is GTSNPN and CDR2 is SVGIG (reference sequence). CDR3 loop: CAWRLQGSGGYTF. In DNA form, the CDR3 reads TGTGCCTGGAGGTTACAGGGGAGCGGTGGCTACACCTTC.

V is TRBV7-8 and J is TRBJ2-3, with D perhaps TRBD1 or TRBD2 (5 bases each). The germline CDR1 and CDR2 sequences are SGHVS and FQNEAQ. CDR3 length: 14 residues. With 4 bases removed from V and 6 bases from J, the gap between germline ends came to 14 bases. The CDR3 reads CASSSGPWVDTQYF. The CDR3, as DNA: TGTGCCAGCAGCTCGGGACCCTGGGTGGATACGCAGTATTTT.

The genes are TRBV14 and TRBJ1-2; D not certain. V lost 5 bases and J lost 9, with 13 bases in between. Looked up from germline, CDR1 is SGHDN and CDR2 is FVKESK. The CDR3 spans 12 residues. The CDR3 here is CASSWGYFSYTF. DNA for the CDR3: TGTGCCAGCAGCTGGGGTTATTTCAGCTACACCTTC.

This chain joins TRBV19 and TRBJ2-7, with 9 bases matching TRBD1. CDR1 and CDR2 (germline): LNHDA, SQIVND (reference sequence). Losses at the gene ends were 9 bases for V and 7 bases for J; bases not matched to a gene: 13. There are 14 residues in the CDR3. This CDR3 is CASQTGQGIGEQYF. CDR3 coding DNA: TGTGCCAGCCAGACGGGACAGGGAATAGGTGAGCAGTACTTC. Variable domain in full (rest from reference TRBV19 and TRBJ2-7): DGGITQSPKYLFRKEGQNVTLSCEQNLNHDAMYWYRQDPGQGLRLIYYSQIVNDFQKGDIAEGYSVSREKKESFPLTVTSAQKNPTAFYLCASQTGQGIGEQYFGPGTRLTVT.

This clone has only one observation. V gene TRBV5-1 combines with J gene TRBJ1-1; D remains ambiguous. V was trimmed by 0 bases and J by 2 bases, leaving 5 bases between them. The CDR3 sequence is 13 residues long. Germline V lookup: CDR1 SGHRS, CDR2 YFSETQ. Here the CDR3 reads CASSLDANTEAFF. The CDR3 nucleotides read TGCGCCAGCAGCTTGGACGCAAACACTGAAGCTTTCTTT.

This sequence joins TRBV7-3 and TRBJ1-1; a possible D gene is TRBD1 (5 bases). The CDR3 has 15 residues. The ends were cut back, 5 bases at V and 0 bases at J, with 13 bases in the middle. Looked up from germline, CDR1 is SGHTA and CDR2 is FQGTGA. This CDR3 reads CASSGEQAMNTEAFF. CDR3 sequence (DNA): TGTGCCAGCAGCGGGGAACAGGCAATGAACACTGAAGCTTTCTTT.

V gene TRBV9 combines with J gene TRBJ2-1, with 16 bases identical to TRBD2. V was pared by 3 bases and J by 8 bases, with 11 bases of the junction left unmatched. Germline values: CDR1 SGDLS, CDR2 YYNGEE. The CDR3 contains 18 residues. The CDR3 protein is CASSATGTSGRAGDEQFF. The DNA for the CDR3 is TGTGCCAGCAGCGCGACCGGGACTAGCGGGAGGGCGGGCGATGAGCAGTTCTTC.

The V and J genes are TRBV7-9 and TRBJ1-3; D remains ambiguous. Trimming left V 6 bases short and J 0 bases short, with 12 bases between. This CDR3 region has 15 residues. Germline V gene sequence: CDR1 SEHNR, CDR2 FQNEAQ (reference sequence). CDR3 region: CASRRGSSSGNTIYF. The CDR3 DNA reads TGTGCCAGCAGACGAGGGTCCAGCTCTGGAAACACCATATATTTT. The full variable domain, with the rest looked up from reference TRBV7-9 and TRBJ1-3, is DTGVSQNPRHKITKRGQNVTFRCDPISEHNRLYWYRQTLGQGPEFLTYFQNEAQLEKSRLLSDRFSAERPKGSFSTLEIQRTEQGDSAMYLCASRRGSSSGNTIYFGEGSWLTVV.

The V call is TRBV30, the J call TRBJ1-1; the D is unclear. The V and J ends lost 4 bases and 11 bases respectively, with 14 bases between them. Germline CDR1 and CDR2: GTSNPN and SVGIG (reference sequence). The CDR3 extends over 11 amino acids. The CDR3 region is CAWNKEKEAFF. Written as DNA, the CDR3 is TGTGCCTGGAATAAAGAGAAAGAGGCTTTCTTT.

This chain connects TRBV9 to TRBJ1-3; 8 positions match TRBD1. The CDR3 is made up of 17 amino acids. Per the germline V gene, CDR1 is SGDLS and CDR2 is YYNGEE. Unmatched junction bases numbered 8, after V lost 3 bases and J lost 0 bases. The CDR3 DNA follows: TGTGCCAGCAGCGCCAGTCCCGGGACAGGCTCTGGAAACACCATATATTTT. Amino acids: CASSASPGTGSGNTIYF.

The rearrangement joins TRBV4-3 to TRBJ1-2, with 9 nucleotides matching TRBD1. The CDR3 extends over 17 amino acids. With 3 bases clipped from V and 6 bases from J, the junction kept 14 bases outside the gene matches. Per the germline V gene, CDR1 is LGHNA and CDR2 is YSLEER. The CDR3 nucleotides are TGCGCCAGCAGCCAGGCGACGGGGACAGGGTTGGTCGATGGCTACACCTTC. Protein: CASSQATGTGLVDGYTF.